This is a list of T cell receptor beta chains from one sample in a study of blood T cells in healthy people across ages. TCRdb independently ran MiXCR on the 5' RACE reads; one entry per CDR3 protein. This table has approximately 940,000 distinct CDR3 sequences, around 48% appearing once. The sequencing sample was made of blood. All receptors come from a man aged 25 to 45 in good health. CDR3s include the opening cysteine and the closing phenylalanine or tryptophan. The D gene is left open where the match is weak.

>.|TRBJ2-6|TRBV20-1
CSARESSGANVLTF
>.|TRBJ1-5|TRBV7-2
CASSLQEGPQHF
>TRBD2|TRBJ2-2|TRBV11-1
CASTPTSGGGGELFF
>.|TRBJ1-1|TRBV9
CASSVGTTEAFF
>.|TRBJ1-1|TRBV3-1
CASSPGTSSTEAFF
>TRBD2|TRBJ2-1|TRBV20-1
CSAQRGPAEQFF
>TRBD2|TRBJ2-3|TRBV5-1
CASALAGGNTDTQYF
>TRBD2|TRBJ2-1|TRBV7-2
CASSSLAGGYNEQFF
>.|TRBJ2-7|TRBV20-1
CSARDYSQESSYEQYF
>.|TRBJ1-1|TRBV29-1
CSVQRWTEMNTEAFF
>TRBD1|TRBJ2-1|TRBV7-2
CASSLGTGTGASYNEQFF
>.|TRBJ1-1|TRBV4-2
CASSPRTGAEAFF
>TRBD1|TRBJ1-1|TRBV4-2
CASSPTAGGELNTEAFF
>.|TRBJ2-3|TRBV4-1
CASSQGVEDTQYF
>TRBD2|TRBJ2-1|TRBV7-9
CASSPTSGAGSNEQFF
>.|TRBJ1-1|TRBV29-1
CSIRGKNTEAFF
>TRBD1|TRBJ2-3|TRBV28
CASSLSGGWADTQYF
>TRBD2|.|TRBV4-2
CASSQDPGGGDYEQYF
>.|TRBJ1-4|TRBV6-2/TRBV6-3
CASSYVGLKATNEKLFF
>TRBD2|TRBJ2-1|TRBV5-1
CASSLEAAGGYNEQFF
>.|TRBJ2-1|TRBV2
CASLALGNEQFF
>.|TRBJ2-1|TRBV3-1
CASSQRWGTPSYNEQFF
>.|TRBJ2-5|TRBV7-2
CASSPRAGGQRETQYF
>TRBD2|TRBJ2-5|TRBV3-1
CASSPQTSRETQYF
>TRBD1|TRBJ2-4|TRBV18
CASSPARTGFFNIQYF
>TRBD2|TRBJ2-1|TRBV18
CASSPVLAGGSDYNEQFF
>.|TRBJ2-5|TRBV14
CASSLGLWGKETQYF
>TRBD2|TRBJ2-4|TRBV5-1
CASSLAGTSGGIDIQYF